This T cell receptor beta chain was retrieved from a study of blood T cell repertoires in COVID-19. As for the study in general: The origin of the acute and convalescent COVID-19 samples was the United States, Italy and Spain.

Profiled with immunoSEQ multiplex PCR; TCRdb holds only in-frame clones, not every one. The sample has around 85,000 clones, around 89% seen once; the top ten hold about 4.3%. This clone appeared a few times. The CDR3 loop spans 12 amino acids. Germline V gene lookup returns CDR1 MNHEY and CDR2 SVGAGI. V lost 6 bases and J 5 bases, leaving 7 bases between the germline ends. The specimen was peripheral blood. The sequence was obtained from a woman aged 80 or over with active or convalescent COVID-19. This chain joins TRBV6-5 and TRBJ2-2, with D perhaps TRBD1 (5 bases). The chain's CDR3 is CASRKGTGELFF. In DNA form, the CDR3 reads TGTGCCAGCAGGAAGGGGACCGGGGAGCTGTTTTTT.